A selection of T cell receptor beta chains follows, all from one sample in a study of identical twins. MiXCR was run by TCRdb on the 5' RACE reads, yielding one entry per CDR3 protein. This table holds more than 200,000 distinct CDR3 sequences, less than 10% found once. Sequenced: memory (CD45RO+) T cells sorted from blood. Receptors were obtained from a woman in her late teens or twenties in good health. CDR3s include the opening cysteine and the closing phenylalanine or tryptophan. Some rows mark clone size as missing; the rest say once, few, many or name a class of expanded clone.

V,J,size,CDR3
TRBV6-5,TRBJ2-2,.,CASCLQGYTGELFF
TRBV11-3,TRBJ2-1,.,CASSLDLERGGYNEQFF
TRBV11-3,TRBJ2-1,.,CASSYRVSGLNEQFF
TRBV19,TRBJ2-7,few,CASKSSGGYEQYF
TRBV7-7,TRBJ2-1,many,CASSPLGNEQFF
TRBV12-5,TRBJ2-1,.,CASGGGRRGRDEQFF
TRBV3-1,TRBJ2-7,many,CASSPVGQGREQYF
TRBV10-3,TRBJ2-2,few,CAISGGGSGELFF
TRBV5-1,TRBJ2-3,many,CASGPTTSGSTDTQYF
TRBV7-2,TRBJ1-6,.,CASRVQRDSPLHF
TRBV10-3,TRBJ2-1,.,CAISEGQASYNEQFF
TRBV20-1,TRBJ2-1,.,CSASGWSGENEQFF
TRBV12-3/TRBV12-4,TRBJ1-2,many,CASSFGGTVRGYTF
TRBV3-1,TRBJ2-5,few,CASSQGRLAGASQETQYF
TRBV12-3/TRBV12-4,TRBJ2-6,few,CASSLVLRGSGANVLTF
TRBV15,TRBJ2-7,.,CATSPQSGRLYEQYF
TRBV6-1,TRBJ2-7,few,CASSRPGTGGGFYYEQYF
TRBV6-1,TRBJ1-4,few,CASGLRGSEKLFF
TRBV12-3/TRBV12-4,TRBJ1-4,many,CASRSMSGSEKLFF
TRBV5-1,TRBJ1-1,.,CASSLFGGANTEAFF
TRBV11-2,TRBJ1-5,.,CASGTYGNQPQHF
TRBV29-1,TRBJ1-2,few,CSVGSGEVRGYTF
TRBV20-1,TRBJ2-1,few,CSPFKGLADNEQFF
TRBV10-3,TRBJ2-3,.,CAISDLHTQYF
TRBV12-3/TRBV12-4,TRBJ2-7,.,CASSLGGIEQYF
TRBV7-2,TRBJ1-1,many,CASSLKWRNTEAFF
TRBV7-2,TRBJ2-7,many,CASSFTVEQYF
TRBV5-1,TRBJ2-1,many,CASSQASGNHNEQFF
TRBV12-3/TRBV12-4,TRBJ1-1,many,CASSLQAGDAFF
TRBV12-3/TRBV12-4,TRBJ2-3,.,CAISLSTSTYWGTDTQYF
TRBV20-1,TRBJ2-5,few,CSARPASGRGGEGTQYF
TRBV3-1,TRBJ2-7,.,CATCSRLAGSLEQYF
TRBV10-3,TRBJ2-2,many,CAISESEGTGPKAGELFF
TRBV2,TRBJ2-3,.,CASSYGTDADTQYF
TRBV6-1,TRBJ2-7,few,CASSEWTEQYF
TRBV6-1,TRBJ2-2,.,CASRGSSVNTGELFF
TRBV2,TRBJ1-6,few,CASSENEGSYSPLHF
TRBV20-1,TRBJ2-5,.,CSAHGLAGKKETQYF
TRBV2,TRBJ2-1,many,CASNRHVEQFF
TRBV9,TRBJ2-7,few,CASSSGLAGIYEQYF
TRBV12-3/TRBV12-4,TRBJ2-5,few,CASSTRVGEETQYF
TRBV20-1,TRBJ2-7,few,CSAPSGSHEQYF
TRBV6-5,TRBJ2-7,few,CASSYERHWYF
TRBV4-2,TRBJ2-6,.,CASSQSPVSSGANVLTF
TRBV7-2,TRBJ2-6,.,CASSFPASGANVLTF
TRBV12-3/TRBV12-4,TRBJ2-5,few,CASTPPWGQETQYF